Sequencing of this T cell receptor (beta chain) was carried out in a study of STAT5B mutations in CD4+ large granular lymphocyte leukemia. For the study at large: Among healthy controls, a particular HLA allele went with more CDR3 'QG' motifs.

This clone was counted only a few times. Its antigen is unidentified. Study-wide findings and caveats: Top patient clones used TRBV06 genes more often: 8/27 versus 2/35 in controls. CD4-sorted patient repertoires seemed more clonal than healthy CD4+ repertoires. Main leukemic clonotypes were patient-specific, but roughly 23% appeared at low frequency elsewhere.

Assay used: immunoSEQ multiplex PCR; TCRdb lists only in-frame clones, some missing. The sample yields fewer than 35,000 clones, about 70% seen once. In germline, CDR1 is MNHGY, CDR2 SVAAGI. CDR3 length equals 10 residues. Between the trimmed V and J ends, which lost 8 bases and 10 bases, there was a span of 11 bases. The material sequenced was CD4+ T cells from blood buffy coats. This chain connects TRBV6-9 to TRBJ1-1; weak D call: TRBD1 (5 bases). The sequence came from a human donor in good health. CDR3 region: CASLRGRAFF. The CDR3 nucleotides read TGTGCCAGCCTAAGGGGTAGAGCTTTCTTT.